The clone carrying this TCR beta chain was seen only once. The CDR3 runs 13 residues. Germline CDR1 reads MRHNA; CDR2 reads SNTAGT. Trimming removed 2 bases from V and 6 bases from J, with 9 bases in between. This record comes from a study of blood T cell repertoires in COVID-19. Methods used by the authors: Scientists estimated how many nucleated cells there were by amplifying reference gene primers. TCRdb's table, derived via immunoSEQ multiplex PCR, lists solely in-frame clones and lacks some. From that table come the V and J calls and clone size; the DNA was used to work out D and trimming. The sample includes 200,000 to 300,000 clones, around 89% seen only once; the top ten take roughly 4%.

Sequenced sample: peripheral blood. The genes are TRBV6-4 and TRBJ2-3; D is perhaps TRBD1 (5 bases). This sequence was found in a man in his fifties or sixties who had recovered from COVID-19. DNA of the CDR3: TGTGCCAGCAGTGACACACAGGCCGATACGCAGTATTTT. Translated, it gives CASSDTQADTQYF.